The 5 T cell receptor beta chains below all came from one sample that was sequenced in a study of cytomegalovirus exposure and HLA in healthy donors. 13 Jbeta primers and 60 Vbeta primers were used for the PCR. The table came from immunoSEQ multiplex PCR; TCRdb's copy has only in-frame clones and leaves some out. In the table there are some 180,000 clones, more than 60% of which are singletons. The sequenced material came from PBMCs. All receptors derive from a man between 18 and 35 years old in good health and CMV-seronegative.

The count of this clone is one. The gene calls are TRBV7-8 and TRBJ2-1; 12 nucleotides line up with TRBD2. With V trimmed by 1 base and J by 2 bases, 3 bases remained unmatched. This CDR3 is 17 amino acids long. Germline V lookup: CDR1 SGHVS, CDR2 FQNEAQ. The CDR3 DNA is TGTGCCAGCAGCTTAGGTCTAGCGGGGGGGACCTACAATGAGCAGTTCTTC. It specifies CASSLGLAGGTYNEQFF.

This clone has a handful of counts. The chain recombines TRBV29-1 with TRBJ2-7; possible D gene TRBD2, 7 bases. CDR3 length: 12 amino acids. The V gene's germline CDR1 is SQVTM and CDR2 ANQGSEA. DNA of the CDR3: TGCACCAACTGGCGGGGGCCCGGCGAGCAGTACTTC. This encodes CTNWRGPGEQYF.

The chain employs TRBV27 and TRBJ2-3; 10 bases line up with TRBD2. V lost 0 bases, J lost 3 bases, and 6 bases stayed unmatched. Germline assignment: CDR1 MNHEY and CDR2 SMNVEV (reference sequence). The CDR3 consists of 17 residues. DNA for the CDR3: TGTGCCAGCAGTTTATCGGCTAGCGGGAGTGTAACAGATACGCAGTATTTT. It codes for CASSLSASGSVTDTQYF.

The chain links TRBV21-1 to TRBJ2-6; TRBD2, the table's D call, lacks a check against the DNA. TRBV21-1 is given as a pseudogene. CDR3 length: 17 amino acids. The CDR3 protein is CASSQRGVSSGANVLTF. CDR3 DNA: TGTGCCAGCAGTCAGCGGGGGGTGAGCTCTGGGGCCAACGTCCTGACTTTC.

The CDR3 sequence: CASSQDVSIPGGEQYF. In DNA form, the CDR3 reads TGCGCCAGCAGCCAAGATGTCTCCATACCCGGGGGCGAGCAGTACTTC. The rearrangement uses TRBV4-3 and TRBJ2-7; D might be TRBD2 (6 bases). The V gene's germline CDR1 is LGHNA and CDR2 YSLEER. This CDR3 comprises 16 residues. V was clipped by 0 bases and J by 6 bases, with 18 bases between them.